These 19 T cell receptor beta chains were sequenced from one sample in a study of tumor-infiltrating lymphocytes in primary liver carcinoma. Unsorted whole blood yielded the blood RNA, and germline DNA was also extracted. Total RNA amounting to 500 ng was the source from which TCR beta cDNA was made with a constant-region primer. Slightly modified ARM-PCR, run as three nested multiplex PCR rounds, produced the TCR beta libraries. The first two PCR rounds used TRBV1-TRBV30 primers with a Cbeta primer, nine to ten cycles each. Via MiXCR, TCRdb re-called the multiplex PCR reads, giving one row per CDR3 protein. The table lists 310,000 or so distinct CDR3 sequences, about 65% of them singletons, with approximately 5.9% in the top ten. The material sequenced was peripheral blood. The receptors were gathered from a middle-aged man with primary liver carcinoma and hepatitis B virus infection.

A remark on this clonotype: A much larger clone lies one base from this, so it may be a read error. The rearrangement uses TRBV4-1 and TRBJ2-7; a possible D gene is TRBD1 (6 bases). This CDR3 comprises 15 residues. The germline V gene encodes CDR1 MGHRA and CDR2 YSYEKL. The ends were cut back, 7 bases at V and 2 bases at J, with 18 bases in the middle. The CDR3 protein is CASNQGSGATYEQYF. CDR3 coding DNA: TGCGCCAGCAACCAGGGGTCAGGGGCAACCTACGAGCAGTACTTC.

This clonotype was seen repeatedly, ten times or more. The rearrangement joins TRBV5-5 to TRBJ2-3; 8 nucleotides line up with TRBD2. V was pared by 4 bases and J by 3 bases, with 4 bases of the junction left unmatched. This CDR3 comprises 14 residues. Germline loops: CDR1 SGHKS, CDR2 YYEKEE (reference sequence). The CDR3 protein is CASSRTSWTDTQYF. Here the CDR3 DNA reads TGTGCCAGCAGCAGGACTAGCTGGACAGATACGCAGTATTTT.

With respect to this clonotype: At one end, the junction sequence differs from germline, possibly due to a read error. The V and J genes are TRBV5-1 and TRBJ2-1; 13 bases map to TRBD2. The germline V gene encodes CDR1 SGHRS and CDR2 YFSETQ. This CDR3 comprises 18 residues. The CDR3 loop reads CASSSTGLAGALNNEQLF. The CDR3 nucleotides are TGCGCCAGCAGCTCTACCGGACTAGCGGGAGCGTTGAACAATGAGCAGCTCTTC. Combining the CDR3 with reference TRBV5-1 and TRBJ2-1 gives the whole variable domain KAGVTQTPRYLIKTRGQQVTLSCSPISGHRSVSWYQQTPGQGLQFLFEYFSETQRNKGNFPGRFSGRQFSNSRSEMNVSTLELGDSALYLCASSSTGLAGALNNEQLFGPGTRLTVL.

On this clonotype itself: One base away lies a much larger clone, so this may be a sequencing read error. The V gene is TRBV6-1, the J gene TRBJ2-7; the D gene is possibly TRBD2 (7 bases). Between the trimmed V and J ends, which lost 2 bases and 11 bases, there was a span of 13 bases. The CDR3 spans 12 residues. Per the germline V gene, CDR1 is MNHNS and CDR2 is SASEGT. The CDR3 here is CASSESAGAEYF. The DNA of the CDR3 is TGTGCCAGCAGTGAATCGGCGGGGGCAGAGTACTTC.

This clonotype was counted many times. V and J are TRBV6-1 and TRBJ2-1, with TRBD2 matching over 11 bases. The J segment lost 1 base and the V segment lost 6 bases, leaving 23 bases of the junction unmatched. The CDR3 sequence is 22 residues long. Germline CDR1 is MNHNS and CDR2 is SASEGT. The CDR3 DNA follows: TGTGCCAGCAGCTATCAAATGGGACAGTTTAGCGGGAGGGCCTTGTCCTACAATGAGCAGTTCTTC. This sequence encodes CASSYQMGQFSGRALSYNEQFF.

Of note for this clonotype: An end of the junction differs from the germline gene, which may be a read error. The rearrangement joins TRBV7-9 to TRBJ2-7; 9 bases are shared with TRBD2. This CDR3 is 15 amino acids long. Looked up from germline, CDR1 is SEHNR and CDR2 is FQNEAQ (reference sequence). DNA for the CDR3: TGTTCCAGCAGCTTGCCTCTAGGACTAGCGTACGAGCAGTACTTC. Its translation: CSSSLPLGLAYEQYF.

V usage is TRBV5-4 and J usage is TRBJ2-1, with 14 bases lining up with TRBD2. The trim removed 4 bases at V and 7 bases at J, leaving 13 bases unmatched. Germline V gene data show CDR1 as SGHNT and CDR2 as YYREEE (reference sequence). The CDR3 has 18 amino acids. Here the CDR3 reads CASSLYLPGLAGVNEQFF. The CDR3 DNA reads TGTGCCAGCAGCCTCTATCTACCGGGACTAGCGGGAGTAAATGAGCAGTTCTTC.

The chain uses TRBV7-9 and TRBJ2-3, with 8 bases identical to TRBD1. The CDR3 loop spans 16 amino acids. The ends lost 2 bases at V and 0 bases at J; junction bases unmatched: 4. The germline V gene has CDR1 SEHNR and CDR2 FQNEAQ (reference sequence). The DNA for the CDR3 is TGTGCCAGCAGCTTACCAGACAGGGGCAGCACAGATACGCAGTATTTT. Its translation: CASSLPDRGSTDTQYF.

In the case of this clonotype: Mismatch with germline at one junction end may stem from a read error. V and J are TRBV11-2 and TRBJ2-2, with D perhaps given as TRBD1 or TRBD2 (5 bases each). This CDR3 region has 14 residues. Germline V gene sequence: CDR1 SGHAT, CDR2 FQNNGV. This CDR3 is CASSLGEGNGVLFF. The CDR3 coding sequence is TGTGCCAGCAGCTTAGGAGAGGGGAACGGGGTGCTGTTTTTT.

Concerning this clonotype: A clone one base away is much larger, so this may be a read error. This chain connects TRBV10-3 to TRBJ2-7; 15 positions match TRBD2. Germline assignment: CDR1 ENHRY and CDR2 SYGVKD. The CDR3 contains 14 residues. CDR3 in DNA: TGTACCATCACCGTGGGACTAGCGGGAGGCGAGCAGTACTTC. Translation: CTITVGLAGGEQYF.

A few counts support this clonotype. The chain is built from TRBV6-6 and TRBJ2-5; 16 bases map to TRBD2. CDR1 and CDR2 from the germline V gene are MNHNY and SVGAGI (reference sequence). CDR3 length equals 16 residues. J lost 5 bases, V lost 6 bases, and 6 bases had no gene match. This CDR3 reads CASSRGLAGGSETQYF. The CDR3, as DNA: TGTGCCAGCAGCCGGGGACTAGCGGGAGGGTCGGAGACCCAGTACTTC.

About this clonotype: A junction boundary mismatches the germline segment, possibly from a read error. The genes are TRBV25-1 and TRBJ1-2; the D gene is possibly TRBD1 (6 bases). CDR1 MGHDK and CDR2 SYGVNS come from the germline V gene. The CDR3 sequence is 11 residues long. The CDR3 loop reads CDSNGGYGYIF. The CDR3 coding sequence is TGTGACAGCAACGGGGGCTATGGCTACATCTTC.

V is TRBV12-3 or TRBV12-4 and J is TRBJ1-4, with D uncertain. With 9 bases removed from V and 6 bases from J, the gap between germline ends came to 11 bases. The CDR3 sequence is 12 residues long. Written as DNA, the CDR3 is TGTGCCAGTAGATTTGGGGATGAAAAACTGTTTTTT. It translates to CASRFGDEKLFF.

The rearrangement joins TRBV5-5 to TRBJ1-5; D is ambiguous. V was clipped by 7 bases and J by 7 bases, with 18 bases between them. This CDR3 is 14 amino acids long. The germline gives CDR1 SGHKS, CDR2 YYEKEE (reference sequence). CDR3 protein: CASGSVVGDQPQHF. The DNA of the CDR3 is TGTGCCAGCGGGTCTGTCGTGGGTGACCAGCCCCAGCATTTT.

The chain has TRBV10-3 and TRBJ2-5; the match to TRBD2 covers 8 bases. Germline CDR1 ENHRY, CDR2 SYGVKD. Trimming at V came to 8 bases and at J to 5 bases, leaving 13 bases not matched to a gene. The CDR3 has 15 amino acids. The CDR3 nucleotides are TGTGCCATCTGTGTGAGCGGGAGTTATTCGGAGACCCAGTACTTC. As protein: CAICVSGSYSETQYF.

The chain links TRBV7-8 to TRBJ1-2; no reliable D call. V dropped 6 bases and J dropped 4 bases, with 15 bases sitting between them. Germline V CDR1 and CDR2: SGHVS, FQNEAQ. This CDR3 region has 14 residues. CDR3 in amino acids: CASSSNLLGYGYTF. CDR3 DNA: TGTGCCAGCAGTTCTAACCTACTTGGCTATGGCTACACCTTC. The complete variable domain, with remaining parts taken from reference TRBV7-8 and TRBJ1-2, reads GAGVSQSPRYKVAKRGQDVALRCDPISGHVSLFWYQQALGQGPEFLTYFQNEAQLDKSGLPSDRFFAERPEGSVSTLKIQRTQQEDSAVYLCASSSNLLGYGYTFGSGTRLTVV.

The V and J genes are TRBV14 and TRBJ2-5, with no clear D. V lost 3 bases and J 1 base, leaving 6 bases between the germline ends. Germline V gives CDR1 SGHDN, CDR2 FVKESK. The CDR3 sequence is 13 residues long. The CDR3 DNA sequence: TGTGCCAGCAGCCATCCGGCCCAAGAGACCCAGTACTTC. Its translation is CASSHPAQETQYF.

This clonotype came up many times. The V call is TRBV12-3 or TRBV12-4, the J call TRBJ2-7, with 8 bases identical to TRBD1. Unmatched junction bases numbered 4, after V lost 7 bases and J lost 5 bases. The length of the CDR3 is 12 residues. CDR3 residues: CASKQGGNEQYF. CDR3 DNA: TGTGCCAGCAAACAGGGGGGTAACGAGCAGTACTTC.

This clonotype was recorded a few times. This sequence joins TRBV28 and TRBJ2-5; no clear D gene. The V end was cut by 4 bases, the J end by 4 bases, with 10 bases between. The CDR3 runs to 13 residues. CDR1 is MDHEN, CDR2 SYDVKM, per germline. This CDR3 is CASSSRRGETQYF. CDR3 DNA sequence: TGTGCCAGCAGTTCTAGGAGAGGAGAGACCCAGTACTTC.